Listed below are T cell receptor beta chains from one sample, sequenced in a study of blood T cell repertoires in COVID-19. Here immunoSEQ multiplex PCR was the method, and the copy in TCRdb shows in-frame clones only, minus some. Of some 130,000 clones in the sample, approximately 90% were seen once. The sample comprised PBMCs or T cells enriched from blood (not recorded which). These TCRs come from a man aged 50-59 years who had recovered from COVID-19. CDR3s include the opening cysteine and the closing phenylalanine or tryptophan. D genes are given only for firm matches. Not all rows give a size; the values are once, few, many and, for expanded clones, a class.

>.|TRBV7-9|TRBD1|TRBJ1-2
TGTGCCAGCAGCCGTATAGGGACAGGGGCCGGCTACACCTTC
CASSRIGTGAGYTF
>.|TRBV19|.|TRBJ1-5
TGTGCCAGTAGTATCCAGGGGACTCAGCCCCAGCATTTT
CASSIQGTQPQHF
>.|TRBV4-3|.|TRBJ1-2
TGCGCCAGCAGCCAGAGTGACTCCCGGTGGGGCTACACCTTC
CASSQSDSRWGYTF
>.|TRBV7-2|.|TRBJ2-1
TGTGCCAGCAGCCCCGCTAATTCCCGGACAGCAACCTACAATGAGCAGTTCTTC
CASSPANSRTATYNEQFF
>.|TRBV19|TRBD1|TRBJ1-5
TGTGCCAGTAGTATGGGGACAGGAGGCAATCAGCCCCAGCATTTT
CASSMGTGGNQPQHF
>.|TRBV30|TRBD2|TRBJ2-1
TGTGCCTGGAGTAAACTAGCGGGGCAGACTGAGCAGTTCTTC
CAWSKLAGQTEQFF
>.|TRBV7-9|TRBD1|TRBJ1-1
TGTGCCAGCAGCTTAACGGGACAGGCGAACACTGAAGCTTTCTTT
CASSLTGQANTEAFF
>.|TRBV7-3|TRBD1|TRBJ2-3
TGTGCCAGCAGCCGGACAGGGGGGCGCACAGATACGCAGTATTTT
CASSRTGGRTDTQYF
>.|TRBV28|.|TRBJ2-1
TGTGCCAGCACCCGGGACAACTCCTACAATGAGCAGTTCTTC
CASTRDNSYNEQFF
>.|TRBV3-1/TRBV3-2|.|TRBJ1-2
TGTGCCAGCAGCCAAGACAGGGTGTTTGATGGCTACACCTTC
CASSQDRVFDGYTF
>.|TRBV6-5|.|TRBJ1-4
TGTGCCAGCAGTTATAGGCAGGGTCCCAATGAAAAACTGTTTTTT
CASSYRQGPNEKLFF
>few|TRBV7-9|TRBD2|TRBJ2-1
TGTGCCAGCAGCTTACTCGGGGGGGACGAAGAGCAGTTCTTC
CASSLLGGDEEQFF
>.|TRBV6-5|TRBD1|TRBJ2-1
TGTGCCAGCAGTCTCCGGGACAGGACCCCTGAGCAGTTCTTC
CASSLRDRTPEQFF
>.|TRBV4-1|TRBD1|TRBJ1-1
TGCGCCAGCAGACCGGGACAGGGGGCCCAATTGAACACTGAAGCTTTCTTT
CASRPGQGAQLNTEAFF
>.|TRBV7-6|TRBD2|TRBJ2-1
TGTGCCAGCAGCTCACGGGGGGGCTCCTACAATGAGCAGTTCTTC
CASSSRGGSYNEQFF
>.|TRBV11-2|TRBD2|TRBJ2-7
TGTGCCAGCAGCTCAATAGCGGGAGGGCCCGAGCAGTACTTC
CASSSIAGGPEQYF
>.|TRBV9|.|TRBJ2-1
TGTGCCAGCAGCGTAGGGGGGGAAGCCTCCTACAATGAGCAGTTCTTC
CASSVGGEASYNEQFF
>.|TRBV5-1|TRBD1|TRBJ1-2
TGCGCCAGCAGCTTTGCCTTCGGGACAGGGGGCGAAAGCTATGGCTACACCTTC
CASSFAFGTGGESYGYTF
>.|TRBV11-3|TRBD1|TRBJ2-2
TGTGCCAGCAGCTCACGGGACAGGGGGACCGGGGAGCTGTTTTTT
CASSSRDRGTGELFF
>.|TRBV9|.|TRBJ2-1
TGTGCCAGCAGCGTACTCTCCCGGGACTCCAATGAGCAGTTCTTC
CASSVLSRDSNEQFF
>.|TRBV30|.|TRBJ1-1
TGTGCCTGGAGTGTACTGGGGCCCACTGAAGCTTTCTTT
CAWSVLGPTEAFF
>once|TRBV21-1|.|TRBJ2-7
TGTGCCAGCAGCAAAGAAGGCGCTCTTGGTGGAGGCGAGCAGTACTTC
CASSKEGALGGGEQYF
>.|TRBV18|TRBD1|TRBJ2-2
TGTGCCAGCTCACCACGGACGGGGACAGGCCACACCGGGGAGCTGTTTTTT
CASSPRTGTGHTGELFF
>.|TRBV11-2|TRBD2|TRBJ2-7
TGTGCCAGCAGCTTCGGGACTAGCTACGAGCAGTACTTC
CASSFGTSYEQYF
>.|TRBV11-2|.|TRBJ2-1
TGTGCCAGCAGCTTAATACCAGGGCGGTACAATGAGCAGTTCTTC
CASSLIPGRYNEQFF
>.|TRBV19|.|TRBJ1-1
TGTGCCAGTAGTATAGACGTGAACAGGGCTGAAGCTTTCTTT
CASSIDVNRAEAFF
>few|TRBV27|.|TRBJ1-6
TGTGCCAGCAGGTCTACAGTGAGGGTTTCACCCCTCCACTTT
CASRSTVRVSPLHF
>.|TRBV24-1|TRBD1|TRBJ1-2
TGTGCCACCAGTAGGGCAGGGGGTAACTATGGCTACACCTTC
CATSRAGGNYGYTF
>.|TRBV4-2|TRBD2|TRBJ2-3
TGTGCCAGCAGCCGCCGCTCTAGCGGAGGCACAGATACGCAGTATTTT
CASSRRSSGGTDTQYF
>few|TRBV9|.|TRBJ1-2
TGTGCCAGCAGCCCGGGGGTGCAACCCTATGGCTACACCTTC
CASSPGVQPYGYTF